Listed here is a single T cell receptor (beta chain). Trimming pared 0 bases from V and 6 bases from J, leaving 9 bases between. The CDR3 sequence is 14 residues long. Germline V CDR1 and CDR2: KGHSH, LQKENI. This record belongs to a study of cytomegalovirus exposure and HLA in healthy donors. It was with 60 Vbeta and 13 Jbeta primers that the PCR ran. Profiling relied on immunoSEQ multiplex PCR, and the TCRdb table lists in-frame clones only, not all of them. This sample's table has 160,000 or so clones. The chain recombines TRBV18 with TRBJ2-1; D gene uncertain. This receptor was obtained from a man aged 25 to 40 in good health and CMV-seronegative. The sequenced sample was PBMCs. The CDR3 bases are TGTGCCAGCTCACCACCATCGCAGTTCAATGAGCAGTTCTTC. Its protein is CASSPPSQFNEQFF.